This T cell receptor beta chain was captured in a study of radiation and T cells in renal cell carcinoma. Study overall: Nephrectomy followed 15 Gy stereotactic body radiation by 4 weeks.

Turning to this clone: Its antigen is unidentified.

General study points: Baseline intratumoral clonotype presence is unknown without pretreatment biopsies.

Profiled with immunoSEQ multiplex PCR; TCRdb holds only in-frame clones, not every one. The sample carries 130,000 to 150,000 clones, about 88% recorded once. Germline CDR1 SEHNR, CDR2 FQNEAQ (reference sequence). The V segment lost 0 bases and the J segment 15 bases; nucleotides outside the gene matches: 4. This CDR3 region has 12 residues. Time point indicated: baseline pretreatment blood. The treatment was: 15 Gy SBRT to primary tumor, nephrectomy 4 weeks later. Material: blood, obtained from a patient whose treatment included radiotherapy and nephrectomy. The rearrangement uses TRBV7-9 and TRBJ2-1; the match to TRBD2 covers 8 bases. The TCR sequence derives from a woman aged 50 to 65 with renal cell carcinoma. The CDR3 protein is CASSLARGETFF. As DNA, the CDR3 is TGTGCCAGCAGCTTAGCGCGGGGGGAGACGTTCTTC.